Sequencing of this T cell receptor (beta chain) was carried out in a study of blood T cell repertoires in COVID-19. As for the study in general: Whether acute or convalescent, the COVID-19 samples came from the United States, Italy and Spain.

The CDR3 has 16 amino acids. Deletions cut 10 bases from V and 0 bases from J, with 16 bases between. CDR1 and CDR2 (germline): ENHRY, SYGVKD. In the study's own analysis: Nucleated cell counts were estimated from reference gene primer amplification. Measured with immunoSEQ multiplex PCR; TCRdb has only the in-frame clones, and not every one. D and trimming come from the DNA, and the V and J calls and clone size come from that table. This sample yields about 63,000 clones, of which 76% are seen a single time; roughly half belongs to the top ten. The source is an elderly woman with acute or convalescent COVID-19. J is TRBJ2-6 and V is TRBV10-3; D is unresolved. The sample taken for sequencing was peripheral blood. For the CDR3, the DNA is TGTGCCACCGCCCCTGGGCAGTTCTCTGGGGCCAACGTCCTGACTTTC. Its protein is CATAPGQFSGANVLTF.